The present T cell receptor (beta chain) was sequenced within a study of blood T cell repertoires in COVID-19. In the study overall: Some COVID-19 samples were acute and others convalescent; all came from the United States, Italy and Spain. T cells, B-cell-depleted T cells, or PBMCs provided the cDNA or gDNA that served as material.

The assay was immunoSEQ multiplex PCR, and TCRdb's table has in-frame clones only and misses some. The sample contains 400,000 to 550,000 clones, roughly 90% of which appear only once. With 0 bases clipped from V and 5 bases from J, the junction kept 5 bases outside the gene matches. Germline assignment: CDR1 SGHRS and CDR2 YFSETQ. The CDR3 contains 14 residues. The receptor's source is a woman aged 30 to 39 with acute or convalescent COVID-19. The material sequenced was peripheral blood. The V call is TRBV5-1, the J call TRBJ2-7, with 7 nucleotides matching TRBD2. Written as DNA, the CDR3 is TGCGCCAGCAGCTTGGGGACTAGTGATCACGAGCAGTACTTC. Translation: CASSLGTSDHEQYF.